This T cell receptor beta chain was captured by sequencing in a study of T cells in Graves' hyperthyroidism and ophthalmopathy. Study findings and constraints: Among clonotypes expanded in thyroid above 0.001, most were also found in blood. Ophthalmopathy was predicted by the model a median of approximately 6.6 months ahead of onset.

TCR beta CDR3 regions were amplified from RNA transcripts. An initial round of RT-PCR targeting the TCR CDR3 relied on the HTBI primer set. One entry per CDR3 protein, called by TCRdb with MiXCR from the multiplex PCR reads. The table has roughly 500,000 distinct CDR3 sequences, roughly 45% seen once. Of note for this clonotype: Its antigen is undetermined.

Per the germline V gene, CDR1 is LNHNV and CDR2 is YYDKDF (reference sequence). The CDR3 runs to 14 residues. Deletions cut 0 bases from V and 9 bases from J, with 12 bases between. Material for sequencing was peripheral blood or thyroid tissue (not recorded which). V usage is TRBV15 and J usage is TRBJ2-1; D gene ambiguous. This TCR was sampled from an adult woman with Graves' disease, either hyperthyroidism or ophthalmopathy (not recorded which). The CDR3 sequence: CATSRDQGWSEQFF. The CDR3 DNA follows: TGTGCCACCAGCAGAGATCAAGGTTGGAGTGAGCAGTTCTTC.